This record concerns one T cell receptor (beta chain) sequence. V lost 6 bases to trimming and J lost 10 bases, with 9 bases between them. The germline V gene encodes CDR1 DFQATT and CDR2 SNEGSKA (reference sequence). The CDR3 consists of 9 residues. This sample stems from a study of T-cell reconstitution after alpha-beta-depleted transplantation in children. Unique molecular identifiers were used in preparing the TCRbeta library. TCRdb recomputed calls from the PCR reads with MiXCR, one row per CDR3 protein. Of fewer than 550,000 distinct CDR3 sequences detected, about 11% appear once; the ten largest clones hold roughly 5%.

The gene calls are TRBV20-1 and TRBJ1-2; D might be TRBD1 (5 bases). The source of this sequence is a human donor who donated a stem cell graft to a child with acute myeloid leukemia. Here the sequenced sample was PBMCs from the stem cell graft donor, taken from the stem cell graft. The CDR3, as DNA: TGCAGTGCCAAAGGGACCTACACCTTC. Its translation is CSAKGTYTF.